The T cell receptor beta chain described here comes from a study of technical replicates of blood from a handful of donors. The table came from immunoSEQ multiplex PCR; TCRdb's copy has only in-frame clones and leaves some out. Altogether tens of thousands of clones are present, 85% to 95% being singletons, with the ten largest covering 0.3% to 0.5%. The CDR3 contains 14 residues. Trimming stripped 0 bases from V and 7 bases from J, with 12 bases between. The germline V gene has CDR1 LNHDA and CDR2 SQIVND (reference sequence). The sequencing sample was made of T cells isolated from PBMCs. V and J are TRBV19 and TRBJ2-5, with D possibly TRBD1 on 6 matching bases. The receptor was isolated from a human donor in good health. CDR3 protein: CASSIEQGVWTQYF. The CDR3 DNA is TGTGCCAGTAGTATAGAACAGGGAGTGTGGACCCAGTACTTC.